The sequence of this T cell receptor (beta chain) was determined in a study of shared clonotypes between healthy human individuals. Running of the assay took place at deep level. Several immunoSEQ plates held equal portions of the genomic DNA taken from each subset. What was sequenced on ten immunoSEQ deep assay plates was unsorted PBMC DNA. Clones were sequenced by immunoSEQ multiplex PCR, and TCRdb holds only the in-frame ones, with some missing. Among roughly 510,000 clones listed, nearly 80% were seen once. Trimming stripped 2 bases from V and 2 bases from J, with 11 bases between. The length of the CDR3 is 15 residues. Germline loops: CDR1 SGHTA, CDR2 FQGTGA.

Sequenced: PBMCs. This receptor was obtained from a woman aged 35 to 49 in good health. Some clones in this sample may be carry-over from other donors' samples. The J gene is TRBJ2-3, the V gene TRBV7-3; D gene unclear. The CDR3: CASSLSRGNTDTQYF. DNA of the CDR3: TGTGCCAGCAGCTTATCTCGCGGAAACACAGATACGCAGTATTTT.